A selection of T cell receptor beta chains follows, all from one sample in a study of T cell repertoires in cytomegalovirus infection. MiXCR, applied by TCRdb to the reads, yields one record per CDR3 protein. The table includes a few hundred thousand distinct CDR3 sequences, over 15% detected once. Sequenced sample: CD8+ T cells from PBMCs. Receptors originate from a human donor in good health (CMV status not recorded). Some clones in this sample may be carry-over from other donors' samples. Both conserved end residues are part of each CDR3. The D gene is left open where the match is weak. Clone size is shown for a subset of rows, as once, few, many or a class of expanded clone.

v_gene: TRBV28
d_gene: NA
abundance: many
j_gene: TRBJ1-4
CDR3aa: CASSPDGDPNEKLFF
CDR3nt: TGTGCCAGCAGTCCTGACGGCGATCCTAATGAAAAACTGTTTTTT

v_gene: TRBV6-1
d_gene: NA
abundance: few
j_gene: TRBJ2-7
CDR3aa: CASSYGGPYEQYF
CDR3nt: TGTGCCAGCAGTTACGGGGGGCCCTACGAGCAGTACTTC

v_gene: TRBV20-1
d_gene: TRBD2
abundance: few
j_gene: TRBJ2-5
CDR3aa: CSARDRLAALRGETQYF
CDR3nt: TGCAGTGCTAGAGATCGTCTAGCGGCCTTGCGCGGAGAGACCCAGTACTTC

v_gene: TRBV19
d_gene: NA
abundance: NA
j_gene: TRBJ2-7
CDR3aa: CASSIAGVYEQYF
CDR3nt: TGTGCCAGTAGTATAGCCGGGGTCTACGAGCAGTACTTC

v_gene: TRBV7-8
d_gene: NA
abundance: many
j_gene: TRBJ2-7
CDR3aa: CASSLSVSYEQYF
CDR3nt: TGTGCCAGCAGCTTATCTGTATCCTACGAGCAGTACTTC

v_gene: TRBV7-6
d_gene: TRBD1
abundance: NA
j_gene: TRBJ1-5
CDR3aa: CASSLVDRGGWRNQPQHF
CDR3nt: TGTGCTAGCAGCTTAGTGGACAGGGGAGGTTGGCGCAATCAGCCCCAGCATTTT

v_gene: TRBV20-1
d_gene: TRBD2
abundance: NA
j_gene: TRBJ2-1
CDR3aa: CSAREPGGGPINEQFF
CDR3nt: TGCAGTGCTAGAGAACCCGGGGGGGGACCGATCAATGAGCAGTTCTTC

v_gene: TRBV20-1
d_gene: NA
abundance: many
j_gene: TRBJ2-7
CDR3aa: CSASPHIEDRSYEQYF
CDR3nt: TGCAGTGCTAGTCCCCACATCGAGGACAGATCCTACGAGCAGTACTTC

v_gene: TRBV5-4
d_gene: TRBD2
abundance: NA
j_gene: TRBJ2-1
CDR3aa: CASSPLTGGHIYNEQFF
CDR3nt: TGTGCCAGCAGCCCTCTTACGGGAGGACATATATACAATGAGCAGTTCTTC

v_gene: TRBV7-6
d_gene: NA
abundance: few
j_gene: TRBJ2-2
CDR3aa: CASSQERLGELFF
CDR3nt: TGTGCCAGCAGCCAGGAGCGGCTGGGGGAGCTGTTTTTT

v_gene: TRBV28
d_gene: TRBD2
abundance: few
j_gene: TRBJ2-3
CDR3aa: CASTGLAGTDTQYF
CDR3nt: TGTGCCAGCACAGGACTAGCCGGGACCGATACGCAGTATTTT

v_gene: TRBV7-6
d_gene: NA
abundance: many
j_gene: TRBJ2-2
CDR3aa: CASGPGPGHNTGELFF
CDR3nt: TGTGCCAGCGGGCCCGGGCCGGGACACAACACCGGGGAGCTGTTTTTT

v_gene: TRBV5-6
d_gene: NA
abundance: many
j_gene: TRBJ1-2
CDR3aa: CASSLRTGISGYTF
CDR3nt: TGTGCCAGCAGCTTGCGGACCGGGATTTCTGGCTACACCTTC

v_gene: TRBV29-1
d_gene: NA
abundance: many
j_gene: TRBJ2-1
CDR3aa: CSVGLLEGSSYNEQFF
CDR3nt: TGCAGCGTTGGTCTGCTCGAGGGTAGCTCCTACAATGAGCAGTTCTTC

v_gene: TRBV7-6
d_gene: NA
abundance: many
j_gene: TRBJ2-5
CDR3aa: CASSFSGGETQYF
CDR3nt: TGTGCCAGCAGCTTTAGCGGCGGGGAGACCCAGTACTTC

v_gene: TRBV12-5
d_gene: NA
abundance: few
j_gene: TRBJ1-3
CDR3aa: CASGLDPGNTIYF
CDR3nt: TGTGCTAGTGGTTTGGACCCCGGAAACACCATATATTTT

v_gene: TRBV28
d_gene: NA
abundance: NA
j_gene: TRBJ2-5
CDR3aa: CASSFEGVETQYF
CDR3nt: TGTGCCAGCAGTTTTGAAGGGGTAGAGACCCAGTACTTC

v_gene: TRBV4-1
d_gene: NA
abundance: NA
j_gene: TRBJ2-7
CDR3aa: CASSQDRYRDNYEQYF
CDR3nt: TGCGCCAGCAGCCAAGACAGGTACAGGGACAACTACGAGCAGTACTTC

v_gene: TRBV20-1
d_gene: TRBD1
abundance: NA
j_gene: TRBJ2-7
CDR3aa: CSANKDRGPYTYEQYF
CDR3nt: TGCAGTGCTAACAAGGACAGGGGACCCTACACCTACGAGCAGTACTTC

v_gene: TRBV9
d_gene: TRBD1
abundance: NA
j_gene: TRBJ2-1
CDR3aa: CASSAGQGGTNEQFF
CDR3nt: TGTGCCAGCAGCGCGGGACAGGGGGGAACGAATGAGCAGTTCTTC

v_gene: TRBV25-1
d_gene: NA
abundance: few
j_gene: TRBJ1-5
CDR3aa: CASSRGDFNQPQHF
CDR3nt: TGTGCCAGCTCCAGGGGCGATTTCAATCAGCCCCAGCATTTT

v_gene: TRBV29-1
d_gene: TRBD2
abundance: NA
j_gene: TRBJ2-1
CDR3aa: CSVAGTSGGAGYNEQFF
CDR3nt: TGCAGCGTTGCCGGGACTAGCGGGGGGGCCGGGTACAATGAGCAGTTCTTC

v_gene: TRBV20-1
d_gene: TRBD1
abundance: NA
j_gene: TRBJ1-6
CDR3aa: CSAGDPGTDNSPLHF
CDR3nt: TGCAGTGCTGGGGACCCCGGGACAGATAATTCACCCCTCCACTTT

v_gene: TRBV7-6
d_gene: NA
abundance: many
j_gene: TRBJ1-1
CDR3aa: CASSLTGFEAFF
CDR3nt: TGTGCCAGCAGCCTTACAGGGTTTGAAGCTTTCTTT

v_gene: TRBV7-9
d_gene: NA
abundance: NA
j_gene: TRBJ1-1
CDR3aa: CASEGDDTEAFF
CDR3nt: TGTGCCAGTGAAGGGGACGACACTGAAGCTTTCTTT

v_gene: TRBV28
d_gene: NA
abundance: few
j_gene: TRBJ2-7
CDR3aa: CASSSDSRDGVSYEQYF
CDR3nt: TGTGCCAGCAGTTCGGACAGCCGGGACGGAGTCTCCTACGAGCAGTACTTC

v_gene: TRBV5-5
d_gene: NA
abundance: NA
j_gene: TRBJ1-1
CDR3aa: CASSPSGPSTEAFF
CDR3nt: TGTGCCAGCAGCCCCTCAGGTCCGAGTACTGAAGCTTTCTTT

v_gene: TRBV29-1
d_gene: NA
abundance: NA
j_gene: TRBJ1-1
CDR3aa: CSVDFLQEVLNTEAFF
CDR3nt: TGCAGCGTTGATTTTCTACAGGAGGTTTTGAACACTGAAGCTTTCTTT

v_gene: TRBV28
d_gene: TRBD2
abundance: NA
j_gene: TRBJ2-5
CDR3aa: CASSLGPTSGEQETQYF
CDR3nt: TGTGCCAGCAGTTTAGGGCCGACTAGCGGGGAACAAGAGACCCAGTACTTC

v_gene: TRBV7-6
d_gene: NA
abundance: many
j_gene: TRBJ1-1
CDR3aa: CASSQTGTPNTEAFF
CDR3nt: TGTGCCAGCAGCCAGACCGGGACGCCGAACACTGAAGCTTTCTTT

v_gene: TRBV7-3
d_gene: TRBD2
abundance: few
j_gene: TRBJ2-3
CDR3aa: CASSLSGGNTDTQYF
CDR3nt: TGTGCCAGCAGCTTATCCGGGGGGAACACAGATACGCAGTATTTT

v_gene: TRBV27
d_gene: NA
abundance: many
j_gene: TRBJ1-2
CDR3aa: CASSSTAPDGYTF
CDR3nt: TGTGCCAGCAGTTCGACAGCTCCAGATGGCTACACCTTC

v_gene: TRBV6-6
d_gene: TRBD1
abundance: NA
j_gene: TRBJ1-1
CDR3aa: CASSGDRRGRNTESFF
CDR3nt: TGTGCCAGCAGCGGGGACAGGAGGGGGAGGAACACTGAATCTTTCTTT

v_gene: TRBV7-4
d_gene: TRBD1
abundance: NA
j_gene: TRBJ1-4
CDR3aa: CASSLAAGTGDTNEKLFF
CDR3nt: TGTGCCAGCAGCTTAGCGGCCGGGACAGGGGACACTAATGAAAAACTGTTTTTT

v_gene: TRBV6-1
d_gene: NA
abundance: NA
j_gene: TRBJ2-7
CDR3aa: CASSEAARAYEQYF
CDR3nt: TGTGCCAGCAGTGAAGCCGCCAGAGCCTACGAGCAGTACTTC